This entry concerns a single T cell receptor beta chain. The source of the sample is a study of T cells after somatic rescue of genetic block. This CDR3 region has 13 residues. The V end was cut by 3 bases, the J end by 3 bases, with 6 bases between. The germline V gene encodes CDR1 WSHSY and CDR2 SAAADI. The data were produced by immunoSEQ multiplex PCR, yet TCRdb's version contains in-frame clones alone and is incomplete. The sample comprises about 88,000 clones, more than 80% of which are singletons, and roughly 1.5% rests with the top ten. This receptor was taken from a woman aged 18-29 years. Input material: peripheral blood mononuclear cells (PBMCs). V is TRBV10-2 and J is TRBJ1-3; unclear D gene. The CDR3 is CASSEGDGNTIYF. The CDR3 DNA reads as TGCGCCAGCAGTGAAGGAGATGGAAACACCATATATTTT.